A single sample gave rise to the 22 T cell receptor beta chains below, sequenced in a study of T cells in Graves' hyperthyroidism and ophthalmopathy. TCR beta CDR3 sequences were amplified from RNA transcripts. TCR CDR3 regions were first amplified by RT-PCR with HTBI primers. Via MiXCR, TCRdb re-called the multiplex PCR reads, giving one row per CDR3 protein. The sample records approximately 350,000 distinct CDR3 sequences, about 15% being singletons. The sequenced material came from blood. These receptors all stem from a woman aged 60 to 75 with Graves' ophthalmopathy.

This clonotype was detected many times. The CDR3: CASSGFRKLGLASNEQFF. The CDR3, as DNA: TGTGCCAGCAGTGGGTTCCGTAAGTTGGGACTAGCGTCCAATGAGCAGTTCTTC. V gene TRBV12-3 or TRBV12-4 combines with J gene TRBJ2-1; TRBD2 agrees at 10 bases. The CDR3 totals 18 residues. The V gene end was trimmed by 5 bases and the J gene end by 6 bases; junction bases not matched to a gene: 16.

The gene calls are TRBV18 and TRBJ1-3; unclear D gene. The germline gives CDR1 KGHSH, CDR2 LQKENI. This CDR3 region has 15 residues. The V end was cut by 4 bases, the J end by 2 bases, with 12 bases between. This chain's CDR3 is CASSRPRGAGNTIYF. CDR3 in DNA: TGTGCCAGCTCACGCCCTCGAGGAGCTGGAAACACCATATATTTT.

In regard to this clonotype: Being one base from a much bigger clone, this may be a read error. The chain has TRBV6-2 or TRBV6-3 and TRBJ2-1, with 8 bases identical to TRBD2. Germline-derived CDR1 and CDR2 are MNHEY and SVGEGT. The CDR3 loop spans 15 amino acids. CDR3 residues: CASSLLSGSDNEQSF. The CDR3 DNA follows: TGTGCCAGCAGCCTCCTGAGCGGGAGTGACAATGAGCAGTCCTTC.

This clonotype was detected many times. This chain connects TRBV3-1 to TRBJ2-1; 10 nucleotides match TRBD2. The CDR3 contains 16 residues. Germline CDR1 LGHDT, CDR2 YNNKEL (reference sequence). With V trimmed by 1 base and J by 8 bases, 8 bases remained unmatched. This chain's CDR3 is CASSQGTSGIGDEQFF. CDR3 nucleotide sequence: TGTGCCAGCAGCCAAGGGACTAGCGGAATCGGCGATGAGCAGTTCTTC.

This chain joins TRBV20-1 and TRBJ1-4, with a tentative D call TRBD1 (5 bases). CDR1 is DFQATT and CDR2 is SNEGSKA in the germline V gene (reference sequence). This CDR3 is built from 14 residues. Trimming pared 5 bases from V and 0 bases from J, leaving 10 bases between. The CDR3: CSASGDPTNEKLFF. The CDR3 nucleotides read TGCAGTGCTTCTGGGGACCCAACTAATGAAAAACTGTTTTTT.

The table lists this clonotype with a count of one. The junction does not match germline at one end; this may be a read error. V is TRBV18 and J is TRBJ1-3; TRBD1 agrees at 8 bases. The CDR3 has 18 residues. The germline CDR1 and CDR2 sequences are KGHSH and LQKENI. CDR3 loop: CASSPLPGTGDMGNTIYF. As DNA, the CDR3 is TGTGCCAGCTCCCCACTACCCGGGACAGGAGATATGGGAAACACCATATATTTT.

This CDR3 reads CASSLDQTRNYEQYF. The CDR3 nucleotides are TGTGCCAGCAGCTTGGATCAGACTAGGAACTACGAGCAGTACTTC. The V gene is TRBV7-2, the J gene TRBJ2-7; the D gene is possibly TRBD2 (6 bases). CDR1 is SGHTA, CDR2 FQGNSA, per germline. The V and J ends lost 3 bases and 3 bases respectively, with 15 bases between them. The CDR3 totals 15 residues.

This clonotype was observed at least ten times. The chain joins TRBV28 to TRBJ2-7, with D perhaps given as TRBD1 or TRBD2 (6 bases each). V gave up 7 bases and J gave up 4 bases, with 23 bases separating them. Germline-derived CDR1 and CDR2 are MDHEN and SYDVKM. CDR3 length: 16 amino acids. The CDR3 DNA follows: TGTGCCAGCACTTCGCAGAGAGGGGGGTATCCATACGAGCAGTACTTC. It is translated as CASTSQRGGYPYEQYF.

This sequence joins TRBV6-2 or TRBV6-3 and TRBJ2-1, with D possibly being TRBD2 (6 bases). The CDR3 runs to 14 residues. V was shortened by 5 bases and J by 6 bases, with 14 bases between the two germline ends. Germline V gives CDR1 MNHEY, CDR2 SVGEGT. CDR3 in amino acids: CASSTTTSVNEQFF. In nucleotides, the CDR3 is TGTGCCAGCAGTACTACGACTAGTGTCAATGAGCAGTTCTTC.

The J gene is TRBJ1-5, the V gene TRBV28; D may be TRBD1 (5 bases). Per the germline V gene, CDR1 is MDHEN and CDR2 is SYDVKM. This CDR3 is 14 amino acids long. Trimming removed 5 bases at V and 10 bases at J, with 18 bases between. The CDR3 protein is CASSRPGGLSPQHF. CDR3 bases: TGTGCCAGCAGTCGCCCGGGGGGGTTGAGTCCCCAGCATTTT. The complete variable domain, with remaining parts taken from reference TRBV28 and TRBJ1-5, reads DVKVTQSSRYLVKRTGEKVFLECVQDMDHENMFWYRQDPGLGLRLIYFSYDVKMKEKGDIPEGYSVSREKKERFSLILESASTNQTSMYLCASSRPGGLSPQHFGDGTRLSIL.

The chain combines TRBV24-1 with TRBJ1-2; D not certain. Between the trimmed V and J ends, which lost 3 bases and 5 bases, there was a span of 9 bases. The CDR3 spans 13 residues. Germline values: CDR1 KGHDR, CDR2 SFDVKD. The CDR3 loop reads CATSDANLYGYTF. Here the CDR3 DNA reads TGTGCCACCAGTGATGCCAACTTATATGGCTACACCTTC.

The CDR3 nucleotides are TGCGCCAGCAGCCACATCGACAGGACTAGGGAGGGGGAGAGATCACCCCTCCACTTT. Protein product: CASSHIDRTREGERSPLHF. This chain uses TRBV4-1 with TRBJ1-6, with D possibly TRBD1 on 6 matching bases. V lost 3 bases and J 10 bases, leaving 28 bases between the germline ends. There are 19 residues in the CDR3. Germline V gives CDR1 MGHRA, CDR2 YSYEKL.

The CDR3 nucleotides are TGTGCCAGTGCCCTTAAATGGGACACTGAAGCTTTCTTT. This encodes CASALKWDTEAFF. V is TRBV19 and J is TRBJ1-1; D gene unclear. Deletions cut 8 bases from V and 3 bases from J, with 13 bases between. This CDR3 spans 13 amino acids. The V gene's germline CDR1 is LNHDA and CDR2 SQIVND (reference sequence). Combining the CDR3 with reference TRBV19 and TRBJ1-1 gives the whole variable domain DGGITQSPKYLFRKEGQNVTLSCEQNLNHDAMYWYRQDPGQGLRLIYYSQIVNDFQKGDIAEGYSVSREKKESFPLTVTSAQKNPTAFYLCASALKWDTEAFFGQGTRLTVV.

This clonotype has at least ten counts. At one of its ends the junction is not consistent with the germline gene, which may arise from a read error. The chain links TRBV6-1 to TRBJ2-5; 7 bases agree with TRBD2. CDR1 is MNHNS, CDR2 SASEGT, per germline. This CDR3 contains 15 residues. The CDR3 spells CASREAGLMGETQYF. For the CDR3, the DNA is TGTGCCAGCAGGGAAGCGGGGCTAATGGGGGAGACCCAGTACTTC.

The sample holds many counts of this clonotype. CDR3 nucleotides: TGTGCCAGCAGTTTGGGACTAGAGGTAGAGACCCAGTACTTC. This encodes CASSLGLEVETQYF. The chain is built from TRBV27 and TRBJ2-5, with 8 bases that match TRBD2. V dropped 3 bases and J dropped 4; count of bases not matched to a gene: 4. Germline loops: CDR1 MNHEY, CDR2 SMNVEV (reference sequence). This CDR3 is 14 amino acids long.

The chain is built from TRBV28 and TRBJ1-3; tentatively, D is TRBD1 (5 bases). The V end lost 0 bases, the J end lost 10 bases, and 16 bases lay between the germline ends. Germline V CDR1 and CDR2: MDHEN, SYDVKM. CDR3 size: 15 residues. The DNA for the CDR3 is TGTGCCAGCAGTTTATGGAAGGGCGGGGCAGGGACCATATATTTT. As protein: CASSLWKGGAGTIYF.

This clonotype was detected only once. CDR3 protein: CASKVLRTEAFF. CDR3 coding DNA: TGTGCCAGCAAAGTCCTGAGGACTGAAGCTTTCTTT. The rearrangement links TRBV2 to TRBJ1-1; D remains ambiguous. Between the trimmed V and J ends, which lost 7 bases and 5 bases, there was a span of 11 bases. The CDR3 runs to 12 residues. Germline lookup yields CDR1 SNHLY and CDR2 FYNNEI.

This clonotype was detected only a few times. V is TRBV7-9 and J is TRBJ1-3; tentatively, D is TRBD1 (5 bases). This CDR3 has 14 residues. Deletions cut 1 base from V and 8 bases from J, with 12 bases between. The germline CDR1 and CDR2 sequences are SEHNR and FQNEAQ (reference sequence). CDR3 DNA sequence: TGTGCCAGCAGCTTAGACTCGGCCAGGGACACCATATATTTT. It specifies CASSLDSARDTIYF.

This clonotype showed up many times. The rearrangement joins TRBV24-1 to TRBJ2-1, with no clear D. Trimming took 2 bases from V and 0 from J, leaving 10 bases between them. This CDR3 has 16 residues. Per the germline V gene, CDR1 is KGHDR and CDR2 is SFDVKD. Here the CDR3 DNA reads TGTGCCACCAGTGATTCGTCCGCGCGCTCCTACAATGAGCAGTTCTTC. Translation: CATSDSSARSYNEQFF.

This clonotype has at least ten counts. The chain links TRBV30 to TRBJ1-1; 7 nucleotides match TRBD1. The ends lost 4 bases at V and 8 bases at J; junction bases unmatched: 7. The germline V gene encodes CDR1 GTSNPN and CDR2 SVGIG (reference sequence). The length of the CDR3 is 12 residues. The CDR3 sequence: CAWTTGTSEAFF. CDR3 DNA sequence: TGTGCCTGGACGACAGGGACTTCAGAAGCTTTCTTT.

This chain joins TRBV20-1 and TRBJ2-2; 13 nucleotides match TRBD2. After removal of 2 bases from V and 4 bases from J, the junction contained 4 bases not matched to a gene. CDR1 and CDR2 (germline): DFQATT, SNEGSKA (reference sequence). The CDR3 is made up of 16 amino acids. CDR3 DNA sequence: TGCAGTGCTAGATCAACTAGCGGGAGGGCCACCGGGGAGCTGTTTTTT. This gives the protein CSARSTSGRATGELFF.

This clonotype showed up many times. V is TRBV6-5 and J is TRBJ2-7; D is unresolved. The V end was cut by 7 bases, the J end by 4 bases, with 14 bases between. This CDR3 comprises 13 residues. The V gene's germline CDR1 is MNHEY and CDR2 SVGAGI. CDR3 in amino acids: CASISPGSYEQYF. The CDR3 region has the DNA TGTGCCAGCATCTCCCCAGGCAGTTACGAGCAGTACTTC.